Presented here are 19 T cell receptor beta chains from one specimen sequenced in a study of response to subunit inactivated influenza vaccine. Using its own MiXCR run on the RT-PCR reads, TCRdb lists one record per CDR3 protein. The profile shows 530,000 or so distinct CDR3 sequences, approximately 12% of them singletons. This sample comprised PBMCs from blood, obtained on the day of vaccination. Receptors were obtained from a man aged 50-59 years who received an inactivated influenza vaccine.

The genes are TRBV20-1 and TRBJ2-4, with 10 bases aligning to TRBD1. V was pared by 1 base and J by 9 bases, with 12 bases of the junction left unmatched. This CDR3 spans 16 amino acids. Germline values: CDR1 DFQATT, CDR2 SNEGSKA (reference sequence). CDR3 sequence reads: CSARAPTGGAVTIQYF. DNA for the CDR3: TGCAGTGCTAGAGCCCCGACAGGGGGCGCCGTAACCATTCAGTACTTC.

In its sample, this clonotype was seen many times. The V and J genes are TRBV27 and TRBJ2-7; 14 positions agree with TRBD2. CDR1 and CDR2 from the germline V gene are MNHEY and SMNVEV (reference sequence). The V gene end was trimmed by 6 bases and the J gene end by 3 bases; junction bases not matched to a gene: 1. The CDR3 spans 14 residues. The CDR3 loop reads CASRGLAGDYEQYF. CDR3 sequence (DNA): TGTGCCAGCAGGGGACTAGCGGGGGACTACGAGCAGTACTTC.

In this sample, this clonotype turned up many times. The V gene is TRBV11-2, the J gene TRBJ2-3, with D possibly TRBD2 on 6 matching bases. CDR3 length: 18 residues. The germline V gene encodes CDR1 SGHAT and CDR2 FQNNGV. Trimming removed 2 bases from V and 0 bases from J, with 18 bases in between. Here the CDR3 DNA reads TGTGCCAGCAGCTTACAGCTGACTAGTTCCCCTAGCACAGATACGCAGTATTTT. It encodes CASSLQLTSSPSTDTQYF.

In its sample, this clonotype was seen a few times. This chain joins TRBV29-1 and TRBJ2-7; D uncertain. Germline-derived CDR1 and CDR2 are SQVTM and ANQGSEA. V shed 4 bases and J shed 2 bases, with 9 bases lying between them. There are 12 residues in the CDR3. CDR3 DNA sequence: TGCAGCGTTGTAGACGGAGCCTACGAGCAGTACTTC. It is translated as CSVVDGAYEQYF.

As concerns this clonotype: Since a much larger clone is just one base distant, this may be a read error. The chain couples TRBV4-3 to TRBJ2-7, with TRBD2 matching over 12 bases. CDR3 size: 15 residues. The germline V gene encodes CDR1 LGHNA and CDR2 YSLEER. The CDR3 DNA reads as TGCTCCAGCAGCCAAGGGACTAGCGGGTACTACGAGCAGTACTTC. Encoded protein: CSSSQGTSGYYEQYF.

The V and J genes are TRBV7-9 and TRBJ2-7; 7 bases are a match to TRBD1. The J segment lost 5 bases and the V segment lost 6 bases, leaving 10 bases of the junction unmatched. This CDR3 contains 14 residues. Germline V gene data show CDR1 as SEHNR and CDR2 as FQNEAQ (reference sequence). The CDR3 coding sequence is TGTGCCAGCAGAAGTGAGGGGGCGCGCGACGAGCAGTACTTC. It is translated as CASRSEGARDEQYF.

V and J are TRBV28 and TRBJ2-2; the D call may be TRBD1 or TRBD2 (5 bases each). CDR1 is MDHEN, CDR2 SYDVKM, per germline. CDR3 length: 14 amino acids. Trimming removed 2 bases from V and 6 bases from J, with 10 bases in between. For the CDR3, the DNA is TGTGCCAGCAGTTTAGGGGGAATCTCCGGGGAGCTGTTTTTT. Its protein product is CASSLGGISGELFF.

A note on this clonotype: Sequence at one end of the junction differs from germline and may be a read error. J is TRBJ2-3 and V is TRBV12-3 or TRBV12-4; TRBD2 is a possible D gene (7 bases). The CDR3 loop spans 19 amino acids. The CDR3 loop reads CARSLGGGARLIPTDTQYF. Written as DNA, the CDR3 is TGTGCCCGCAGTTTAGGTGGGGGGGCCAGATTAATACCCACAGATACGCAGTATTTT.

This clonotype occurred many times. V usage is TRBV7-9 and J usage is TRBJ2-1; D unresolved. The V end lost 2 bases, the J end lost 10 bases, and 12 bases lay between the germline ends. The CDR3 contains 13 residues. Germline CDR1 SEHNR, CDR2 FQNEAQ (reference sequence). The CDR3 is CASSLTFQEEQFF. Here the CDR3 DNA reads TGTGCCAGCAGCTTAACTTTTCAGGAAGAGCAGTTCTTC.

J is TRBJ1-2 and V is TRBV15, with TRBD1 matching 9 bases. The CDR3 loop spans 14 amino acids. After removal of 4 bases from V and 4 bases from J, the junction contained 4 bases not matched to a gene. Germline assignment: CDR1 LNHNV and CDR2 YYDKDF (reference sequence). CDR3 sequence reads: CATSIQTGGYGYTF. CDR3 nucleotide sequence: TGTGCCACCAGCATCCAGACAGGGGGCTATGGCTACACCTTC. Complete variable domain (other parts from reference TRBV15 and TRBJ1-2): DAMVIQNPRYQVTQFGKPVTLSCSQTLNHNVMYWYQQKSSQAPKLLFHYYDKDFNNEADTPDNFQSRRPNTSFCFLDIRSPGLGDTAMYLCATSIQTGGYGYTFGSGTRLTVV.

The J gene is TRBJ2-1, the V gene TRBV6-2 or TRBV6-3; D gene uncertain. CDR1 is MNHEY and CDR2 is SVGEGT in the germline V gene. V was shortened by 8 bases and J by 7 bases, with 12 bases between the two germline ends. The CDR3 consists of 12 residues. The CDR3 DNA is TGTGCCAGCGGATGGGCCCGAAATGAGCAGTTCTTC. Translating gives CASGWARNEQFF.

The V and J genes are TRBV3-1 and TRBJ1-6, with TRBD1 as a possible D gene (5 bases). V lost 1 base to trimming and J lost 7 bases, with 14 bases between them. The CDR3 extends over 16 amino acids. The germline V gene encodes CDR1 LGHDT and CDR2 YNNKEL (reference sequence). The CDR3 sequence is CASSQVFVWGNSPLHF. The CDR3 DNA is TGTGCCAGCAGCCAAGTGTTTGTGTGGGGGAATTCACCCCTCCACTTT.

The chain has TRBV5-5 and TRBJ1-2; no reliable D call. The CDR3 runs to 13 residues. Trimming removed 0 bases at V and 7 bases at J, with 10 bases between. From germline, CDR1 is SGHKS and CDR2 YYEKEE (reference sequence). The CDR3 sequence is CASSLASRGGYTF. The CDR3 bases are TGTGCCAGCAGCTTGGCCAGCCGGGGTGGCTACACCTTC. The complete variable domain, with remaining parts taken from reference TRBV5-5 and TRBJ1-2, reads DAGVTQSPTHLIKTRGQQVTLRCSPISGHKSVSWYQQVLGQGPQFIFQYYEKEERGRGNFPDRFSARQFPNYSSELNVNALLLGDSALYLCASSLASRGGYTFGSGTRLTVV.

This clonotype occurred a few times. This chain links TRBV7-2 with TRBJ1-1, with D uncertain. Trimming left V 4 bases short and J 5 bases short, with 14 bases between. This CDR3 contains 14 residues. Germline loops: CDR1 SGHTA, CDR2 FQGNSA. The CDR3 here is CASSSPRPETEAFF. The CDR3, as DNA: TGTGCCAGCAGCTCCCCGAGGCCGGAGACTGAAGCTTTCTTT. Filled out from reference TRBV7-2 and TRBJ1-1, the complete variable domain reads GAGVSQSPSNKVTEKGKDVELRCDPISGHTALYWYRQSLGQGLEFLIYFQGNSAPDKSGLPSDRFSAERTGGSVSTLTIQRTQQEDSAVYLCASSSPRPETEAFFGQGTRLTVV.

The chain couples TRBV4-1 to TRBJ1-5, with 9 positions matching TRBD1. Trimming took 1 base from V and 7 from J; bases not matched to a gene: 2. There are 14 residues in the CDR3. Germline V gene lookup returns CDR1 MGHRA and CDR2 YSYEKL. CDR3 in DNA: TGCGCCAGCAGCCAAGTGACAGGGGGACAGCCCCAGCATTTT. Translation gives CASSQVTGGQPQHF.

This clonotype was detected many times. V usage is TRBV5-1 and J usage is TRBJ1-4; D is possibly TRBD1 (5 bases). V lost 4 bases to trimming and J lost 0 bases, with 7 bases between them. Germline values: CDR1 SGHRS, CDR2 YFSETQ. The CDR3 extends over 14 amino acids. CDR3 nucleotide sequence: TGCGCCAGCAGCCCACAGGCAACTAATGAAAAACTGTTTTTT. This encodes CASSPQATNEKLFF.

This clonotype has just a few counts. Here the CDR3 DNA reads TGTGCCAGCAGGAAGGACAGGGTAGGGACTGAAGCTTTCTTT. Its translation: CASRKDRVGTEAFF. The chain employs TRBV12-3 or TRBV12-4 and TRBJ1-1, with 8 bases matching TRBD1. The CDR3 loop spans 14 amino acids. The V segment lost 6 bases and the J segment 5 bases; nucleotides outside the gene matches: 8.

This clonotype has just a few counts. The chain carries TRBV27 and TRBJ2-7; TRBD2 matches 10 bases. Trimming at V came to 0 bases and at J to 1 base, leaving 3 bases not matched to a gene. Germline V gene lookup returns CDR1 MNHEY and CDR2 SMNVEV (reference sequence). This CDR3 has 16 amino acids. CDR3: CASSLSTSGISYEQYF. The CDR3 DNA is TGTGCCAGCAGTTTATCTACTAGCGGGATATCCTACGAGCAGTACTTC.

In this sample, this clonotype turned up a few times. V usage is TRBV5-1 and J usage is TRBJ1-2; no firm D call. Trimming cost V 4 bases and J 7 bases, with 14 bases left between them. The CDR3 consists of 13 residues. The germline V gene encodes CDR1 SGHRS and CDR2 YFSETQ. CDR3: CASSPFGSSGYTF. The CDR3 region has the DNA TGCGCCAGCAGCCCCTTCGGATCCTCTGGCTACACCTTC.